This T cell receptor (beta chain) was observed in a study of blood T cells in healthy people across ages. On this clonotype: The antigen is unknown.

Primed by a sample-barcoded 5' primer and a J-beta primer mix, a second PCR proceeded for 7 to 11 cycles. MiXCR, run by TCRdb on the 5' RACE reads, gives a single entry per CDR3 protein. Among hundreds of thousands of distinct CDR3 sequences listed, 40% to 65% were seen once. Donors ranged from roughly 6 to 90 years old and were healthy Caucasians in Russia. Study-wide results and limits: Diversity figures derived from one million T cells were judged to underestimate the true value.

Per germline, CDR1 SNHLY and CDR2 FYNNEI. The CDR3 is 16 residues long. The V and J ends lost 5 bases and 5 bases, in that order; junction bases with no gene match: 8. The sequence derives from a woman of 80 years or more in good health. The genes are TRBV2 and TRBJ2-1; 11 bases are shared with TRBD2. The material sequenced was blood. DNA for the CDR3: TGTGCCAGCAGTTTCAGGGAGACTAGCGGGAACAATGAGCAGTTCTTC. This encodes CASSFRETSGNNEQFF.